This TCR beta chain was sequenced in a study of T cell responses to AZD1222 COVID-19 vaccine listed by TCRdb under 2021. Broadly, across the study: TCR sequencing was performed for some 250 trial participants, of whom around 200 were given two doses of AZD1222 and about 25 were given two doses of MenACWY control vaccine. Enrollment into the trials was organized by age into subgroups of 18-55, 56-69 and 70-plus years, and those subgroups contained roughly 140, 27 and 60 TCR-sequenced participants, respectively.

The CDR3 regions of human TCRbeta chains were analyzed by immunosequencing. In the paper's pipeline: Repertoire TCRs were checked for matches against a reference library of SARS-CoV-2-specific TCRs that had been generated using the MIRA antigen-specificity platform. Breadth was defined as the fraction of unique TCRs that were SARS-CoV-2-associated. Depth was defined as the fraction of total T cells that were SARS-CoV-2-associated. Each spike-specific TCR was assigned to its reactive spike region and to a CD4 or CD8 class using the MIRA data. Log10-transformed breadth and depth values were compared by one-way ANOVA with Sidak's multiple comparisons tests. TCRdb re-hosts the immuneACCESS table, in-frame sequences only. Its copies lack some clones; in the studies checked, an unresolved V gene accounts for under half of them, and the cause for the rest is not known. The V and J calls and clone size come from that table; D and trimming were worked out from the DNA. The sample includes about 66,000 clones, with roughly 80% observed a single time. Together, the top ten hold about 3.5% of the sample.

On this clone: Its specific antigen is unknown. Base qualities are not recorded, but no much larger clone differs from it by a single base.

Taken with the paper, the label for time point translates to: about 28 days (+/-7) after the second vaccine dose. AZD1222 recipients with second doses at about 4 weeks or about 12 weeks were pooled, because spike-specific TCR depth and breadth did not differ between schedules. Vaccinee samples came from UK trials COV001 and COV002, including a single-blind randomized controlled phase 2/3 trial of AZD1222 (ChAdOx1 nCoV-19) in healthy adults. Trial participant PBMC samples were collected at day 0 and day 28 after the second dose for TCRbeta chain sequencing. Looking up the germline V gene yields CDR1 MDHEN and CDR2 SYDVKM. Cut back by 1 base and 0 bases, the V and J ends lie 9 bases apart. Inclusive of the bounding cysteine and phenylalanine, the CDR3 is 16 residues long. The only DNA kept is the CDR3, 48 bases in frame from the first base. Findings and caveats that apply to the study as a whole: Because no day 14 peak-response samples were available, repertoires were characterized only after the peak T cell response. Most participants were white British and females outnumbered males, and the authors suggested that clonal diversity may have been underestimated. In the small 56-69-year group, the increase in depth fell short of significance, most likely because of low power. Epitopes outside the regions mutated in the B.1.351 and B.1.1.7 variants were reportedly recognized by nearly half of the unique spike-specific TCRs. Conclusions about previously exposed vaccinees are limited because only 6 or 7 AZD1222 recipients were SARS-CoV-2 seropositive at baseline. After two AZD1222 doses, both the breadth and the depth of spike-specific TCRs were significantly higher than at day 0 and than in MenACWY recipients. Vaccine-associated CD4 TCRs spanned the whole spike protein, with dominant responses in regions 160-218 and 743-854.

Specimen: peripheral blood, collected 28 days after the second AZD1222 dose. The origin of this receptor is an adult who received the AZD1222 COVID-19 vaccine. The V gene is TRBV28 and the J gene is TRBJ1-4; the D gene remains uncertain. The DNA is TGTGCCAGCAGTTTATTTGGTCTAGCAACTAATGAAAAACTGTTTTTT. It is translated as CASSLFGLATNEKLFF.